This T cell receptor (beta chain) was captured by sequencing in a study of blood T cell repertoires in COVID-19. Authors' processing steps: Nucleated cell number was recorded as an estimate derived from reference gene primer amplification. Some clones are missing from TCRdb's copy, which holds only in-frame ones; the method was immunoSEQ multiplex PCR. From that table come the V and J calls and clone size; the DNA was used to work out D and trimming. The table lists a few hundred thousand clones, about 91% of them singletons, with roughly 14% in the top ten. The length of the CDR3 is 14 residues. V lost 4 bases, J lost 1 base, and 4 bases stayed unmatched. Germline V gene data show CDR1 as SGDLS and CDR2 as YYNGEE.

The clonotype comes from a woman aged 45-65 years with acute COVID-19. This chain links TRBV9 with TRBJ1-1, with TRBD1 identical over 7 bases. Specimen: PBMCs or T cells enriched from blood (not recorded which). The CDR3 spells CASSTWTGNTEAFF. CDR3 in DNA: TGTGCCAGCAGCACCTGGACAGGGAACACTGAAGCTTTCTTT. Using reference TRBV9 and TRBJ1-1 for the parts outside the CDR3, the full variable domain is DSGVTQTPKHLITATGQRVTLRCSPRSGDLSVYWYQQSLDQGLQFLIQYYNGEERAKGNILERFSAQQFPDLHSELNLSSLELGDSALYFCASSTWTGNTEAFFGQGTRLTVV.